The rows below give T cell receptor beta chains drawn from one sample of a study of monozygotic twins with inflammatory bowel disease. TCRdb reprocessed the 5' RACE reads and stores each CDR3 protein as one record, lacking DNA. The sample table includes approximately 330,000 distinct CDR3 sequences. The material sequenced was blood. The receptors shown here come from a human donor with ulcerative colitis or Crohn's disease, or a healthy co-twin of an affected twin (not recorded which). Each CDR3 is given with its conserved first and last residue. The order of the fields is V gene, J gene, CDR3 protein.

>TRBV20-1|TRBJ1-2
CSGDTRAGYTF
>TRBV20-1|TRBJ2-1
CSASAAGGVTISYNEQFF
>TRBV11-2|TRBJ2-7
CASSARYPAGDVHEQYF
>TRBV24-1|TRBJ2-1
CATSDASRGANEQFF
>TRBV3-1|TRBJ1-1
CASSPDGSTEAFF
>TRBV7-3|TRBJ2-7
CASSLTGRSTSYEQYF
>TRBV11-2|TRBJ2-1
CASSGLRGPDNEQFF
>TRBV15|TRBJ2-5
CATSSELPPWETQYF
>TRBV12-3/TRBV12-4|TRBJ2-2
CASSYNSGELFF
>TRBV28|TRBJ2-5
CASSFWDRKETQYF
>TRBV9|TRBJ2-3
CASTAGGSTDTQYF
>TRBV15|TRBJ1-2
CATSRERGVYGYTF
>TRBV20-1|TRBJ2-7
CSAYRDSYEQYF
>TRBV25-1|TRBJ2-5
CASRIGETQYF
>TRBV27|TRBJ1-5
CASSLSGSNQPQHF
>TRBV12-3/TRBV12-4|TRBJ1-4
CASSSPRQGPYEKLFF
>TRBV6-1|TRBJ1-3
CASSVWDRLSGNTIYF
>TRBV29-1|TRBJ2-7
CSVDGTGDEQYF
>TRBV2|TRBJ1-2
CASSESGGDGYTF
>TRBV18|TRBJ2-7
CARSPREFVYEQYF
>TRBV28|TRBJ1-1
CATRGSGGKAEAFF
>TRBV12-3/TRBV12-4|TRBJ1-1
CASSLGTVTFF
>TRBV5-1|TRBJ2-7
CASSLTSGSSNEQYF
>TRBV4-1|TRBJ1-1
CASSQGWQNTEAFF
>TRBV5-1|TRBJ2-7
CASSLDGHSSYEQYF
>TRBV25-1|TRBJ1-4
CASSEYGSTNEKLFF
>TRBV27|TRBJ2-7
CASSLGNEQYF
>TRBV10-1|TRBJ2-4
CASSEGGQQNIQYF
>TRBV10-3|TRBJ2-5
CAISETRAVQETQYF
>TRBV7-8|TRBJ2-2
CASTSQGANTGELFF
>TRBV10-3|TRBJ1-1
CAISESTLNTEAFF
>TRBV20-1|TRBJ2-3
CSARDLISPGGRAPDTQYF
>TRBV27|TRBJ1-6
CASGGQVYNSPLHF
>TRBV29-1|TRBJ2-3
CSVGGTGEADTQYF
>TRBV20-1|TRBJ2-1
CSARALLAGGRNEQFF
>TRBV25-1|TRBJ2-2
CASSGGTLGSGELFF
>TRBV7-9|TRBJ1-5
CASSLGTGGVEPQHF
>TRBV5-1|TRBJ1-1
CASSINTGGFSNTEAFF
>TRBV19|TRBJ2-1
CASSSGTSGRSGEQFF
>TRBV11-2|TRBJ2-7
CASSLVGGSGSYEQYF
>TRBV4-3|TRBJ1-6
CASSQDGDPPHSPLHF
>TRBV27|TRBJ2-1
CASSGTSGRFYNEQFF
>TRBV24-1|TRBJ2-3
CATRAPGSDTQYF
>TRBV28|TRBJ1-2
CASGFNSYGYTF
>TRBV20-1|TRBJ1-6
CSAWTGTEFRDSPLHF
>TRBV24-1|TRBJ2-1
CATRGLHNEQFF